This T cell receptor (beta chain) was sequenced during a study of T-cell reconstitution after alpha-beta-depleted transplantation in children. Findings and limits, study-wide: Newly made T cells mostly supplied T-cell counts and diversity one year after transplant. About two months after transplant, alpha-beta T cells reportedly came from several hundred expanded graft clones.

A library of TCRbeta sequences, prepared with unique molecular identifiers, was generated. TCRdb passed the PCR reads through MiXCR, listing each CDR3 protein once. In the table there are some 260,000 distinct CDR3 sequences, around 25% of which are singletons. Regarding this clonotype: Its target is not known.

The J segment lost 7 bases and the V segment lost 2 bases, leaving 6 bases of the junction unmatched. The length of the CDR3 is 15 residues. The receptor comes from a female patient younger than 10 who had a stem cell transplant for congenital amegakaryocytic thrombocytopenia, so the T cells may come from the graft donor. Sequences were derived from PBMCs, mostly from graft donor cells, sampled 360 days after TCRalphabeta/CD19-depleted stem cell transplant. The chain is built from TRBV12-3 or TRBV12-4 and TRBJ2-2, with 8 bases identical to TRBD2. CDR3 residues: CASSLRGSGVGELFF. The CDR3, as DNA: TGTGCCAGCAGTTTAAGGGGTAGCGGGGTCGGGGAGCTGTTTTTT.